This TCR beta chain was identified during a study of identical twins. Trimming took 2 bases from V and 2 from J; bases not matched to a gene: 4. This CDR3 contains 17 residues. Germline V gives CDR1 MDHEN, CDR2 SYDVKM. Everyone who donated was a healthy Caucasian. TCRdb reprocessed the 5' RACE reads via MiXCR and lists one record per CDR3 protein. The sample yields 1.5 million to 2 million distinct CDR3 sequences, around 29% seen once. The gene calls are TRBV28 and TRBJ2-3, with 13 bases that match TRBD2. Sequencing was performed on cord blood. This TCR was recovered from a newborn girl in good health. CDR3 sequence reads: CASSLVGLAGVTDTQYF. The CDR3, as DNA: TGTGCCAGCAGTTTAGTAGGACTAGCGGGGGTCACAGATACGCAGTATTTT.